A single count supports the clone carrying this T cell receptor (beta chain). The sample belongs to a study of blood T cell repertoires in COVID-19. Study-level background: PBMCs, B-cell-depleted T cells, or T cells provided the cDNA or gDNA that made up the material.

The CDR3 runs 14 residues. The germline V gene has CDR1 ENHRY and CDR2 SYGVKD. The V segment lost 11 bases and the J segment 4 bases; nucleotides outside the gene matches: 10. Participants were aged about 18 to 100 years from 20 to 30 US areas. In assigning cohorts, the study relied on participant-reported clinical history. Within 2 weeks of study entry, exposed participants had contacted a PCR-confirmed or clinician-diagnosed COVID-19 case. Profiling relied on immunoSEQ multiplex PCR, and the TCRdb table lists in-frame clones only, not all of them. The table includes around 320,000 clones, 90% detected once.

The sequence came from a woman aged 25 to 39 who had been exposed to COVID-19. The chain has TRBV10-3 and TRBJ2-3, with 9 bases aligning to TRBD2. The sequencing input was PBMCs or T cells enriched from blood (not recorded which). The CDR3 spells CASCLRGGSDTQYF. In DNA form, the CDR3 reads TGTGCCTCCTGCTTGCGGGGGGGGTCAGATACGCAGTATTTT.